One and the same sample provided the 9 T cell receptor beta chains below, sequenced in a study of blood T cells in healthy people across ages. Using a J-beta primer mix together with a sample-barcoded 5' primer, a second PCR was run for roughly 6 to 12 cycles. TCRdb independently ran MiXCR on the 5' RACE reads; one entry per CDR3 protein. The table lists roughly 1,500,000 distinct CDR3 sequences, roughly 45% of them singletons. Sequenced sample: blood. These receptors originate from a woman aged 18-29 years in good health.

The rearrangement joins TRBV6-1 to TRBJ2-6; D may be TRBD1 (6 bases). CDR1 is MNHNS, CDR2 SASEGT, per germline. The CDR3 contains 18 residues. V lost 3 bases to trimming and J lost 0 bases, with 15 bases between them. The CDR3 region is CASSDRTEVYSGANVLTF. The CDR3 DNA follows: TGTGCCAGCAGTGATAGGACAGAAGTTTACTCTGGGGCCAACGTCCTGACTTTC.

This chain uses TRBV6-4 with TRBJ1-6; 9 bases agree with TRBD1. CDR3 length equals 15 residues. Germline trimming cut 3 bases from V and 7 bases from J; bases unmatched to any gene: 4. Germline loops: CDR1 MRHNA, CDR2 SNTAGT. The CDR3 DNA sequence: TGTGCCAGCAGTGAGGGGGACAGGGACAATTCACCCCTCCACTTT. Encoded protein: CASSEGDRDNSPLHF.

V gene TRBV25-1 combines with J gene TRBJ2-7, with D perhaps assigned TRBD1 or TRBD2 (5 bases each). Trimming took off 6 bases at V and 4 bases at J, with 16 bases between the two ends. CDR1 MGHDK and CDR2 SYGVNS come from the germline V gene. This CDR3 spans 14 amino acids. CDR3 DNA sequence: TGTGCCAGCAGGAGCTGGGGGTCCCGTTACGAGCAGTACTTC. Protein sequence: CASRSWGSRYEQYF.

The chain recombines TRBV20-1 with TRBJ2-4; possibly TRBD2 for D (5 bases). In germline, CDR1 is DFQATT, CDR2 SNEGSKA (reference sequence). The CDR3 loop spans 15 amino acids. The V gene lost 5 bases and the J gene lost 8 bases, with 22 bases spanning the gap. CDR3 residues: CSAGVATGLLDIQYF. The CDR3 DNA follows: TGCAGTGCTGGGGTTGCAACTGGACTTTTGGACATTCAGTACTTC.

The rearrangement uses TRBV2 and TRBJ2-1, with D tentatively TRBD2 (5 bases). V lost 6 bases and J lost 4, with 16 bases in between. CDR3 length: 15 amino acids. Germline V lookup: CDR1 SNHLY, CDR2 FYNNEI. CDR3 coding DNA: TGTGCCAGCAGCCGTAGCAGCGGAAGGTACAATGAGCAGTTCTTC. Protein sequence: CASSRSSGRYNEQFF.

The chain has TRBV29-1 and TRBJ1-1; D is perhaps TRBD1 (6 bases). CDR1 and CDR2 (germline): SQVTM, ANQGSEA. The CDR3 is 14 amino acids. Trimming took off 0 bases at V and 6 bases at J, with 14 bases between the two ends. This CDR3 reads CSVEDLGARSEAFF. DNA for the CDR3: TGCAGCGTTGAAGATCTGGGGGCGCGGTCTGAAGCTTTCTTT.

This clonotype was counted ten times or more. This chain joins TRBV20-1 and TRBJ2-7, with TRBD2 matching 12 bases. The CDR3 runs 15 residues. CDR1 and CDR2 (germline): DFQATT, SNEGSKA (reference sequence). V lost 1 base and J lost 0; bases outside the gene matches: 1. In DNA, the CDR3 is TGCAGTGCTAGAGGACTAGCGGGAGCCTCCTACGAGCAGTACTTC. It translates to CSARGLAGASYEQYF.

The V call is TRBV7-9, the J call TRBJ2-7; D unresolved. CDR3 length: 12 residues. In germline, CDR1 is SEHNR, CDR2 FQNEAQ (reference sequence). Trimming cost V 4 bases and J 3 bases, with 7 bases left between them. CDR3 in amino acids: CASSSILYEQYF. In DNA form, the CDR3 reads TGTGCCAGCAGCTCGATCCTCTACGAGCAGTACTTC.

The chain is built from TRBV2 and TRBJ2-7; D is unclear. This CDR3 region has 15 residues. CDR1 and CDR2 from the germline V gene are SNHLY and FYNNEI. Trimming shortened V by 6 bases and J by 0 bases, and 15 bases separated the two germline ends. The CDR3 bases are TGTGCCAGCAGCGTACAGAAAGACCTCTCCTACGAGCAGTACTTC. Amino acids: CASSVQKDLSYEQYF.